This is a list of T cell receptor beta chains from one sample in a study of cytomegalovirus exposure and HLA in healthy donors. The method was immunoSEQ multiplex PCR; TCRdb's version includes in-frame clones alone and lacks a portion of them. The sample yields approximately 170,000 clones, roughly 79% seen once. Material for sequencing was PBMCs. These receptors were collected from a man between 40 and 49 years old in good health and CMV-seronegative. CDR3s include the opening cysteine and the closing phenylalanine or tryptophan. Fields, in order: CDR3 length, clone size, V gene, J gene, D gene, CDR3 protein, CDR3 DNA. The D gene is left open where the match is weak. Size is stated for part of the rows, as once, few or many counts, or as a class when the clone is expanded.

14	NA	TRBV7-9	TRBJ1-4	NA	CASSSFPTNEKLFF	TGTGCCAGCAGCTCGTTCCCAACTAATGAAAAACTGTTTTTT
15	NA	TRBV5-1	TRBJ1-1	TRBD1	CASTTLQGGGTEAFF	TGCGCCAGCACCACTTTACAGGGGGGTGGCACTGAAGCTTTCTTT
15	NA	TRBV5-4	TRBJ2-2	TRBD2	CASSLLAGNTGELFF	TGTGCCAGCAGCTTACTAGCGGGAAACACCGGGGAGCTGTTTTTT
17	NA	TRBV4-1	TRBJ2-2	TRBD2	CASSSPPPGLETGELFF	TGCGCCAGCAGCTCCCCCCCTCCGGGACTAGAGACCGGGGAGCTGTTTTTT
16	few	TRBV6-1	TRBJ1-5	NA	CASSEEGGGFFQPQHF	TGTGCCAGCAGTGAAGAGGGGGGGGGTTTCTTTCAGCCCCAGCATTTT
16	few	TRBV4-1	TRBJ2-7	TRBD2	CASSQDNWAGDGEQYF	TGCGCCAGCAGCCAAGATAACTGGGCGGGAGATGGCGAGCAGTACTTC
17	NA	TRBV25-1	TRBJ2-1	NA	CASSDGAGKSTGNEQFF	TGTGCCAGCAGTGATGGTGCAGGGAAATCCACCGGCAATGAGCAGTTCTTC
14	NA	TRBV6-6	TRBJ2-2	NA	CASSYVRGKGELFF	TGTGCCAGCAGTTACGTACGGGGGAAGGGGGAGCTGTTTTTT
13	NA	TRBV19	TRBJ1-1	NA	CASSQGRWTEAFF	TGTGCCAGTAGCCAGGGTAGGTGGACTGAAGCTTTCTTT
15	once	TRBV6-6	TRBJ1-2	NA	CASSYSPTTNYGYTF	TGTGCCAGCAGTTACTCGCCCACAACAAACTATGGCTACACCTTC
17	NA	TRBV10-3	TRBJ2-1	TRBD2	CAISELAGRSSYNEQFF	TGTGCCATCAGTGAACTAGCGGGGCGGAGCTCCTACAATGAGCAGTTCTTC
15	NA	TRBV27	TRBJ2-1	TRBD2	CASRPLAGVNNEQFF	TGTGCCAGCAGGCCTCTAGCGGGAGTGAACAATGAGCAGTTCTTC
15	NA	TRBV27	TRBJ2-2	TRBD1	CASRPRDRYTGELFF	TGTGCCAGCAGGCCTCGGGACAGGTACACCGGGGAGCTGTTTTTT